This T cell receptor (beta chain) comes out of a study of response to subunit inactivated influenza vaccine. Study outcomes and limitations: A suggestion made by the authors is that each seasonal influenza vaccination recruits few new T cells.

With respect to this clonotype: The antigen remains unidentified.

TCRdb independently ran MiXCR on the RT-PCR reads; one entry per CDR3 protein. The sample carries about half a million distinct CDR3 sequences, around 25% recorded once. Germline loops: CDR1 DFQATT, CDR2 SNEGSKA (reference sequence). The CDR3 runs 15 residues. Trimming took 7 bases from V and 2 from J, leaving 20 bases between them. The chain links TRBV20-1 to TRBJ2-5; D possibly matches TRBD1 or TRBD2 (5 bases each). This clonotype was obtained from a man aged 50-59 years who received an inactivated influenza vaccine. Here the sequenced sample was CD4+ T cells sorted from PBMCs, taken 4 to 6 days after vaccination. CDR3 sequence: CSGKARGTAQETQYF. The CDR3 nucleotides read TGCAGTGGTAAAGCGCGAGGGACCGCGCAAGAGACCCAGTACTTC.